This T cell receptor (beta chain) stems from a study of control samples from healthy donors and cancer patients. Sequencing used immunoSEQ multiplex PCR; TCRdb keeps in-frame clones, though not all of them. The sample totals some 190,000 clones; its top ten clones hold less than 2.5%. V shed 2 bases and J 5 bases; nucleotides not matched to a gene: 2. Looked up from germline, CDR1 is MRHNA and CDR2 is SNTAGT. The CDR3 covers 15 residues. Sequenced material: blood. The chain combines TRBV6-4 with TRBJ2-1, with TRBD2 matching over 11 bases. This TCR was sampled from a woman younger than 45 in good health. DNA for the CDR3: TGTGCCAGCAGTGACGGGACTAGCGGAAACAATGAGCAGTTCTTC. Its protein is CASSDGTSGNNEQFF.